This T cell receptor beta chain was identified during a study of T cells in Graves' hyperthyroidism and ophthalmopathy. Study-wide findings and caveats: Appearing also in blood were most of the thyroid clonotypes expanded above 0.001. In the analysis, a 13 V-J model separated ophthalmopathy from stable hyperthyroidism.

It was RNA transcripts that yielded the amplified TCR beta CDR3 regions. The HTBI set primed first-round TCR CDR3 RT-PCR. TCRdb ran MiXCR on the multiplex PCR reads and lists one entry per CDR3 protein. The table has hundreds of thousands of distinct CDR3 sequences, around 22% seen once; the top ten hold roughly 12%. The CDR3 runs to 14 residues. CDR1 is DFQATT and CDR2 is SNEGSKA in the germline V gene (reference sequence). Trimming stripped 0 bases from V and 1 base from J, with 10 bases between. Details on this clonotype: Its specificity is not known.

The V and J genes are TRBV20-1 and TRBJ2-7; D is unclear. The sequence derives from a young woman with Graves' ophthalmopathy. The sequenced sample consisted of blood. CDR3 DNA sequence: TGCAGTGCTAGAGATCGGGTACAGTCCTACGAGCAGTACTTC. As protein: CSARDRVQSYEQYF.